This passage covers 29 T cell receptor beta chains from one sample sequenced in a study of T cells in Graves' hyperthyroidism and ophthalmopathy. Researchers took RNA transcripts and amplified the TCR beta CDR3 regions from them. In the first-round RT-PCR of the TCR CDR3, the HTBI primer set was used. From the multiplex PCR reads, TCRdb called clonotypes with MiXCR, one entry per CDR3 protein. The sample lists about 380,000 distinct CDR3 sequences, less than 20% seen once, with roughly two fifths in the top ten. Material for sequencing was blood. The receptor set was obtained from a man younger than 35 with Graves' ophthalmopathy.

In this sample, this clonotype turned up many times. The V and J genes are TRBV11-3 and TRBJ2-7; tentative D call: TRBD2 (5 bases). The ends were cut back, 2 bases at V and 6 bases at J, with 14 bases in the middle. The CDR3 covers 14 residues. Germline V gene sequence: CDR1 SGHNT, CDR2 YENEEA. The CDR3 reads CASSLFDGKGEQYF. CDR3 nucleotide sequence: TGTGCCAGCAGCTTATTTGACGGGAAGGGCGAGCAGTACTTC.

The table lists this clonotype with many counts. The chain couples TRBV20-1 to TRBJ2-7, with D perhaps TRBD2 (5 bases). V lost 2 bases, J lost 1 base, and 9 bases lay in between. The V gene's germline CDR1 is DFQATT and CDR2 SNEGSKA (reference sequence). This CDR3 comprises 13 residues. The CDR3 loop is CSARRGNSYEQYF. CDR3 in DNA: TGCAGTGCTAGACGGGGAAATTCCTACGAGCAGTACTTC.

This clonotype was counted at least ten times. CDR3 coding DNA: TGTGCCAGCAGCCCACCTACAGGGATGAACACTGAAGCTTTCTTT. This translates into CASSPPTGMNTEAFF. J is TRBJ1-1 and V is TRBV28; tentative D call: TRBD1 (6 bases). The CDR3 runs 15 residues. The V gene lost 6 bases and the J gene lost 0 bases, with 14 bases spanning the gap. In germline, CDR1 is MDHEN, CDR2 SYDVKM.

At least ten counts were recorded for this clonotype. The chain recombines TRBV2 with TRBJ1-6; TRBD1 aligns across 8 bases. Germline lookup yields CDR1 SNHLY and CDR2 FYNNEI. This CDR3 is built from 15 residues. Trimming took 5 bases from V and 7 from J; bases not matched to a gene: 7. CDR3 DNA: TGTGCCAGCAGTATAGGGACAGGCTTCAATTCACCCCTCCACTTT. It yields the protein CASSIGTGFNSPLHF.

The J gene is TRBJ2-1, the V gene TRBV28, with D unresolved. This CDR3 is built from 11 residues. Looked up from germline, CDR1 is MDHEN and CDR2 is SYDVKM. V lost 5 bases and J 6 bases, leaving 5 bases between the germline ends. CDR3 bases: TGTGCCAGCAGTCCCACCAATGAGCAGTTCTTC. This sequence encodes CASSPTNEQFF. The variable domain in full, completed from reference TRBV28 and TRBJ2-1, reads DVKVTQSSRYLVKRTGEKVFLECVQDMDHENMFWYRQDPGLGLRLIYFSYDVKMKEKGDIPEGYSVSREKKERFSLILESASTNQTSMYLCASSPTNEQFFGPGTRLTVL.

The gene calls are TRBV9 and TRBJ2-3, with D tentatively TRBD2 (7 bases). Germline V gene sequence: CDR1 SGDLS, CDR2 YYNGEE. The CDR3 is 16 residues long. The V end lost 4 bases, the J end lost 0 bases, and 15 bases lay between the germline ends. The CDR3 nucleotides read TGTGCCAGCAGCCCCTCTGCGGGGGCTAGCACAGATACGCAGTATTTT. It yields the protein CASSPSAGASTDTQYF. Together with reference TRBV9 and TRBJ2-3, the CDR3 gives the full variable domain: DSGVTQTPKHLITATGQRVTLRCSPRSGDLSVYWYQQSLDQGLQFLIQYYNGEERAKGNILERFSAQQFPDLHSELNLSSLELGDSALYFCASSPSAGASTDTQYFGPGTRLTVL.

This sequence joins TRBV11-2 and TRBJ2-1; D could derive from TRBD1 or TRBD2 (5 bases each). CDR1 and CDR2 (germline): SGHAT, FQNNGV. V lost 7 bases and J lost 6, with 19 bases in between. This CDR3 has 15 residues. The CDR3 DNA follows: TGTGCCAGCACCCCGGGACCACATGTGCCCAATGAGCAGTTCTTC. Translated: CASTPGPHVPNEQFF.

This clonotype was counted ten times or more. The rearrangement uses TRBV11-3 and TRBJ1-1, with no clear D. Germline lookup yields CDR1 SGHNT and CDR2 YENEEA. The ends were cut back, 5 bases at V and 2 bases at J, with 9 bases in the middle. The CDR3 is 13 residues long. The CDR3 here is CASSLRRNTEAFF. CDR3 DNA sequence: TGTGCCAGCAGCCTCAGGAGAAACACTGAAGCTTTCTTT.

This clonotype occurred many times. This sequence joins TRBV20-1 and TRBJ1-1; weak D call: TRBD1 (5 bases). CDR1 is DFQATT and CDR2 is SNEGSKA in the germline V gene (reference sequence). This CDR3 comprises 13 residues. Deletions cut 7 bases from V and 0 bases from J, with 12 bases between. CDR3 nucleotides: TGCAGTGGGGACGGGAACATGAACACTGAAGCTTTCTTT. The encoded protein is CSGDGNMNTEAFF.

This clonotype was recorded at least ten times. The rearrangement joins TRBV20-1 to TRBJ1-4, with 7 bases lining up with TRBD1. Germline CDR1 is DFQATT and CDR2 is SNEGSKA (reference sequence). After removal of 6 bases from V and 2 bases from J, the junction contained 12 bases not matched to a gene. This CDR3 region has 16 residues. The CDR3 nucleotides are TGCAGTGCCCCAGATCGACAGGGTTCGACTAATGAAAAACTGTTTTTT. Its translation is CSAPDRQGSTNEKLFF.

This clonotype appeared many times. This rearrangement joins TRBV5-6 to TRBJ1-6; no clear D gene. Trimming shortened V by 2 bases and J by 1 base, and 7 bases separated the two germline ends. The CDR3 has 15 residues. Germline V CDR1 and CDR2: SGHDT, YYEEEE. CDR3 coding DNA: TGTGCCAGCAGCTTCCGTGGGTCCTATAATTCACCCCTCCACTTT. It specifies CASSFRGSYNSPLHF. The variable domain in full, with the rest retrieved from reference TRBV5-6 and TRBJ1-6, is DAGVTQSPTHLIKTRGQQVTLRCSPKSGHDTVSWYQQALGQGPQFIFQYYEEEERQRGNFPDRFSGHQFPNYSSELNVNALLLGDSALYLCASSFRGSYNSPLHFGNGTRLTVT.

This clonotype was picked up a small number of times. The J gene is TRBJ1-2, the V gene TRBV18; D gene ambiguous. The V end was cut by 3 bases, the J end by 4 bases, with 18 bases between. The CDR3 spans 16 residues. Germline loops: CDR1 KGHSH, CDR2 LQKENI. CDR3 sequence: CASSPSDAEVLYGYTF. CDR3 in DNA: TGTGCCAGCTCACCTTCCGACGCGGAGGTGCTCTATGGCTACACCTTC.

This clonotype was recorded a few times. This chain uses TRBV7-3 with TRBJ1-2; D remains unclear. Trimming removed 6 bases from V and 3 bases from J, with 17 bases in between. Germline V gene lookup returns CDR1 SGHTA and CDR2 FQGTGA. CDR3 length: 15 amino acids. Written as DNA, the CDR3 is TGTGCCAGCAGACCCCTCCCCGGGGAGGACTATGGCTACACCTTC. This sequence encodes CASRPLPGEDYGYTF.

The rearrangement uses TRBV25-1 and TRBJ2-2, with TRBD2 identical over 8 bases. The CDR3 covers 16 residues. The V gene's germline CDR1 is MGHDK and CDR2 SYGVNS. V shed 3 bases and J 3 bases; nucleotides not matched to a gene: 6. For the CDR3, the DNA is TGTGCCAGCAGTGATTCCGGACTAGCTCACACCGGGGAGCTGTTTTTT. Protein: CASSDSGLAHTGELFF.

This clonotype was counted only a few times. The rearrangement uses TRBV10-3 and TRBJ1-1, with D tentatively TRBD1 (6 bases). The V gene's germline CDR1 is ENHRY and CDR2 SYGVKD. The CDR3 consists of 12 residues. V lost 6 bases to trimming and J lost 6 bases, with 11 bases between them. The CDR3 is CAISRRGAEAFF. The CDR3 DNA follows: TGTGCCATCAGCCGCAGGGGTGCTGAAGCTTTCTTT.

This clonotype was counted many times. The CDR3 sequence: CATREADPNEKLFF. DNA for the CDR3: TGTGCCACTAGAGAGGCAGACCCTAATGAAAAACTGTTTTTT. This chain links TRBV6-1 with TRBJ1-4; D uncertain. Trimming shortened V by 10 bases and J by 3 bases, and 15 bases separated the two germline ends. The germline V gene encodes CDR1 MNHNS and CDR2 SASEGT. This CDR3 comprises 14 residues.

This clonotype occurred many times. The chain uses TRBV6-1 and TRBJ1-1; 7 bases are a match to TRBD1. Germline values: CDR1 MNHNS, CDR2 SASEGT. V shed 5 bases and J 7 bases; nucleotides not matched to a gene: 7. The CDR3 runs 13 residues. CDR3 DNA sequence: TGTGCCAGCAGTCCGGGGACAGCCCTTGAAGCTTTCTTT. It specifies CASSPGTALEAFF.

The table lists this clonotype with many counts. The chain carries TRBV5-8 and TRBJ2-3; 10 positions agree with TRBD1. The CDR3 loop spans 15 amino acids. Trimming at V came to 5 bases and at J to 6 bases, leaving 9 bases not matched to a gene. The germline V gene has CDR1 SGHTS and CDR2 YDEGEE. Here the CDR3 reads CASRTTGGFPDTQYF. The CDR3 DNA follows: TGTGCCAGCAGGACGACAGGGGGCTTTCCCGATACGCAGTATTTT.

The chain combines TRBV5-1 with TRBJ1-4; 8 bases match TRBD1. This CDR3 region has 14 residues. From germline, CDR1 is SGHRS and CDR2 YFSETQ. The J segment lost 5 bases and the V segment lost 4 bases, leaving 4 bases of the junction unmatched. CDR3 sequence: CASSGWDRNEKLFF. In DNA, the CDR3 is TGCGCCAGCAGCGGATGGGACAGGAATGAAAAACTGTTTTTT.

This clonotype appeared a few times. V gene TRBV24-1 combines with J gene TRBJ2-5, with D tentatively TRBD2 (5 bases). The CDR3 consists of 13 residues. V dropped 4 bases and J dropped 5 bases, with 10 bases sitting between them. Germline V gene sequence: CDR1 KGHDR, CDR2 SFDVKD. The CDR3 loop reads CATSEGSRETQYF. The CDR3 coding sequence is TGTGCCACCAGTGAAGGGAGTCGGGAGACCCAGTACTTC.

This clonotype was counted a few times. V and J are TRBV7-2 and TRBJ1-4; 7 bases are shared with TRBD1. Trimming removed 7 bases from V and 6 bases from J; junction bases left unmatched: 8. CDR1 SGHTA and CDR2 FQGNSA come from the germline V gene. CDR3 length: 14 amino acids. The CDR3 nucleotides are TGTGCCAGCACCCAGGGGGTTAGAGATGAAAAACTGTTTTTT. It yields the protein CASTQGVRDEKLFF.

This clonotype was recorded at least ten times. The chain uses TRBV6-2 or TRBV6-3 and TRBJ2-3; 11 positions agree with TRBD2. The V gene's germline CDR1 is MNHEY and CDR2 SVGEGT. Germline trimming cut 0 bases from V and 3 bases from J; bases unmatched to any gene: 14. The CDR3 totals 20 residues. As DNA, the CDR3 is TGTGCCAGCAGTTACTCAAAGGTAGCGGGGGGGCAAGTGTCGACAGATACGCAGTATTTT. This sequence encodes CASSYSKVAGGQVSTDTQYF.

Only one count was recorded for this clonotype. The chain uses TRBV6-2 or TRBV6-3 and TRBJ1-5; 10 bases agree with TRBD1. The CDR3 consists of 16 residues. Germline V CDR1 and CDR2: MNHEY, SVGEGT. Trimming cost V 0 bases and J 4 bases; bases outside gene matches: 3. This CDR3 reads CASSYSRDRGNQPQHF. The DNA for the CDR3 is TGTGCCAGCAGTTACTCCCGGGACAGGGGAAATCAGCCCCAGCATTTT.

This clonotype was recorded at least ten times. The rearrangement joins TRBV28 to TRBJ2-1, with 7 bases that match TRBD2. This CDR3 contains 13 residues. The junction had 6 bases not matched to a gene; V was cut back by 7 bases and J by 6 bases. Germline CDR1 and CDR2: MDHEN and SYDVKM. In DNA, the CDR3 is TGTGCCAGCACCTCCCGCGGGGGCAATGAGCAGTTCTTC. Amino acids: CASTSRGGNEQFF. The variable domain in full, with the rest retrieved from reference TRBV28 and TRBJ2-1, is DVKVTQSSRYLVKRTGEKVFLECVQDMDHENMFWYRQDPGLGLRLIYFSYDVKMKEKGDIPEGYSVSREKKERFSLILESASTNQTSMYLCASTSRGGNEQFFGPGTRLTVL.

This clonotype was seen at least ten times. V gene TRBV3-1 combines with J gene TRBJ1-2; 8 bases match TRBD1. V shed 4 bases and J 4 bases; nucleotides not matched to a gene: 8. Germline V CDR1 and CDR2: LGHDT, YNNKEL (reference sequence). The CDR3 is 15 amino acids. The CDR3 region is CASSLGTGVRYGYTF. CDR3 in DNA: TGTGCCAGCAGCCTCGGGACAGGAGTTCGCTATGGCTACACCTTC.

Note on this clonotype: A single base separates this from a much larger clone, so it may be a read error. The rearrangement uses TRBV2 and TRBJ1-1; D is unresolved. CDR1 and CDR2 from the germline V gene are SNHLY and FYNNEI. The CDR3 has 13 residues. Deletions cut 3 bases from V and 1 base from J, with 6 bases between. The CDR3 region is CASSDSPNTEAFF. The DNA of the CDR3 is TGTGCCAGCAGTGACTCCCCGAACACTGAAGCTTTCTTT.

This clonotype has only a few counts. The chain combines TRBV5-4 with TRBJ2-5; 10 bases line up with TRBD1. The junction had 9 bases not matched to a gene; V was cut back by 3 bases and J by 7 bases. The CDR3 sequence is 15 residues long. CDR1 and CDR2 (germline): SGHNT, YYREEE (reference sequence). CDR3 sequence: CASSSGTGVPGTQYF. The CDR3 DNA is TGTGCCAGCAGCTCCGGGACAGGGGTCCCAGGGACCCAGTACTTC. Looking up the rest from reference TRBV5-4 and TRBJ2-5 gives the full variable domain: ETGVTQSPTHLIKTRGQQVTLRCSSQSGHNTVSWYQQALGQGPQFIFQYYREEENGRGNFPPRFSGLQFPNYSSELNVNALELDDSALYLCASSSGTGVPGTQYFGPGTRLLVL.

This clonotype occurred many times. This chain uses TRBV6-4 with TRBJ2-2; TRBD2 aligns across 12 bases. V shed 0 bases, J shed 4 bases, and the junction held 0 bases outside the gene matches. Germline lookup yields CDR1 MRHNA and CDR2 SNTAGT. The CDR3 sequence is 16 residues long. The CDR3 loop reads CASSDSTSGGTGELFF. CDR3 DNA sequence: TGTGCCAGCAGTGACTCGACTAGCGGGGGCACCGGGGAGCTGTTTTTT.

The chain joins TRBV12-3 or TRBV12-4 to TRBJ2-1; D may be TRBD2 (5 bases). The V gene lost 7 bases and the J gene lost 4 bases, with 17 bases spanning the gap. The CDR3 sequence is 15 residues long. DNA of the CDR3: TGTGCCAGCACCAATTCCGTGGGAGAATACAATGAGCAGTTCTTC. Its protein is CASTNSVGEYNEQFF.